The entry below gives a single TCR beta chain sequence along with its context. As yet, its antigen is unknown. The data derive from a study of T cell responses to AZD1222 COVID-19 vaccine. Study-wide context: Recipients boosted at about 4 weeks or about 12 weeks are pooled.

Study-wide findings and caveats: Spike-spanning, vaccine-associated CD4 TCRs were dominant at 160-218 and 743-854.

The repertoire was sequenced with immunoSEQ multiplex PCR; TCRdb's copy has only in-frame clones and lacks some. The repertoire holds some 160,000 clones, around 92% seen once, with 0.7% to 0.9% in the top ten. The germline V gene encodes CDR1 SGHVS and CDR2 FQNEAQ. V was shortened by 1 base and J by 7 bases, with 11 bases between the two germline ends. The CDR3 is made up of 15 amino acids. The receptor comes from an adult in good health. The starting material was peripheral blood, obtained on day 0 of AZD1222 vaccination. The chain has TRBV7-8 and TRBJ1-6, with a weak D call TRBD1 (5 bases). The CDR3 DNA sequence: TGTGCCAGCAGCTTAGTGCCAGGGAGGAATTCACCCCTCCACTTT. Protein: CASSLVPGRNSPLHF.